Below, one T cell receptor beta chain is given with its context. The antigen is unknown. The data belong to a study of blood T cells in healthy people across ages. Through a sample-barcoded 5' primer and a J-beta primer mix, a second PCR was run for about 6 to 11 cycles. TCRdb reanalysed the 5' RACE reads using MiXCR and keeps one entry per CDR3 protein. The sample has 600,000 or so distinct CDR3 sequences, about 30% seen once. Study-wide results and caveats: Compared with aged donors, long-lived donors showed fewer expanded clones, suggesting selection. It was not known whether donors were CMV positive (a possible confounder of expanded clonotype changes). The authors considered diversity estimates from one million T cells to be underestimates.

The CDR3 sequence is 16 residues long. The V gene end was trimmed by 4 bases and the J gene end by 2 bases; junction bases not matched to a gene: 6. In germline, CDR1 is LNHDA, CDR2 SQIVND (reference sequence). This rearrangement joins TRBV19 to TRBJ2-5; 11 nucleotides line up with TRBD2. The receptor comes from a woman of 80 years or more in good health. Sequencing was done on a sample of blood. This CDR3 reads CASSTPGLAAQETQYF. The CDR3 DNA sequence: TGTGCCAGTAGTACACCGGGACTAGCGGCACAAGAGACCCAGTACTTC. Full variable domain (remainder filled in from reference TRBV19 and TRBJ2-5): DGGITQSPKYLFRKEGQNVTLSCEQNLNHDAMYWYRQDPGQGLRLIYYSQIVNDFQKGDIAEGYSVSREKKESFPLTVTSAQKNPTAFYLCASSTPGLAAQETQYFGPGTRLLVL.